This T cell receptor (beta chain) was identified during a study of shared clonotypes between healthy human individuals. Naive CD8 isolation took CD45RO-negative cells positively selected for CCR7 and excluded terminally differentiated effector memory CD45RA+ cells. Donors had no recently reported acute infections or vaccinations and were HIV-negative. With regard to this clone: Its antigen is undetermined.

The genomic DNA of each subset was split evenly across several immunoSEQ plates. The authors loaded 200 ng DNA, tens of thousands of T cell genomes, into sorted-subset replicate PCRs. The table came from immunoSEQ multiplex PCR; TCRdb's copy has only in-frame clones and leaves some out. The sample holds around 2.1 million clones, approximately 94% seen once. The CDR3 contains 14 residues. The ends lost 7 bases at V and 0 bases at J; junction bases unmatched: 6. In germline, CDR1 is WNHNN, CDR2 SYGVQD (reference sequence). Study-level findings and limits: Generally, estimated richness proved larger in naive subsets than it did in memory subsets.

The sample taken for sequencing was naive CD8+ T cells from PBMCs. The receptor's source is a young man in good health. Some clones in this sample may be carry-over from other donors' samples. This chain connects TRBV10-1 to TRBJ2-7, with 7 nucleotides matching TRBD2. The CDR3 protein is CASTDSGNSYEQYF. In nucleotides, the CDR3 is TGCGCCAGCACTGACAGCGGGAACTCCTACGAGCAGTACTTC.